This is a list of T cell receptor beta chains from one sample in a study of technical replicates of blood from several donors. The method was immunoSEQ multiplex PCR; TCRdb's version includes in-frame clones alone and lacks a portion of them. The data show about 93,000 clones, with around 96% seen just once and about 0.26% held by the top ten. Sequenced: T cells isolated from PBMCs. The receptors were sampled from a human donor in good health. Both conserved end residues are part of each CDR3. A D gene is named only where the DNA matches it firmly. A row's size may be missing; if present it is once, few, many or a size class.

abundance: .
v_gene: TRBV28
d_gene: .
j_gene: TRBJ1-2
CDR3aa: CASRPRTDFYGYTF
CDR3nt: TGTGCCAGCAGGCCTAGGACAGACTTCTATGGCTACACCTTC

abundance: .
v_gene: TRBV10-2
d_gene: .
j_gene: TRBJ2-5
CDR3aa: CASSPSGQETQYF
CDR3nt: TGCGCCAGCAGCCCATCAGGGCAAGAGACCCAGTACTTC

abundance: .
v_gene: TRBV7-9
d_gene: .
j_gene: TRBJ2-2
CDR3aa: CARSQGGTGELFF
CDR3nt: TGTGCCAGGTCTCAGGGGGGCACCGGGGAGCTGTTTTTT

abundance: .
v_gene: TRBV6-1
d_gene: TRBD1
j_gene: TRBJ2-7
CDR3aa: CATGQDTPADEQYF
CDR3nt: TGTGCCACCGGACAGGACACGCCCGCGGACGAGCAGTACTTC

abundance: .
v_gene: TRBV9
d_gene: .
j_gene: TRBJ1-5
CDR3aa: CASSAPGFHQPQHF
CDR3nt: TGTGCCAGCAGCGCCCCCGGGTTTCATCAGCCCCAGCATTTT

abundance: .
v_gene: TRBV28
d_gene: TRBD2
j_gene: TRBJ2-1
CDR3aa: CASSTRGLGFKEQFF
CDR3nt: TGTGCCAGCAGTACCCGGGGACTAGGGTTTAAGGAGCAGTTCTTC

abundance: .
v_gene: TRBV2
d_gene: TRBD1
j_gene: TRBJ1-1
CDR3aa: CASRPDRGGAFF
CDR3nt: TGTGCCAGCAGACCCGACAGGGGCGGAGCTTTCTTT

abundance: .
v_gene: TRBV28
d_gene: .
j_gene: TRBJ2-5
CDR3aa: CASSSKGSGQETQYF
CDR3nt: TGTGCCAGCAGTAGCAAAGGGAGCGGGCAAGAGACCCAGTACTTC

abundance: .
v_gene: TRBV9
d_gene: .
j_gene: TRBJ2-3
CDR3aa: CASSVAPSDTQYF
CDR3nt: TGTGCCAGCAGCGTAGCCCCCTCGGATACGCAGTATTTT

abundance: .
v_gene: TRBV6-5
d_gene: TRBD1
j_gene: TRBJ1-6
CDR3aa: CASSRGRSPLHF
CDR3nt: TGTGCCAGCTCCAGGGGGCGCTCACCCCTCCACTTT

abundance: .
v_gene: TRBV19
d_gene: .
j_gene: TRBJ2-7
CDR3aa: CASSLDTYEQYF
CDR3nt: TGTGCCAGTAGTCTAGACACTTACGAGCAGTACTTC

abundance: once
v_gene: TRBV28
d_gene: .
j_gene: TRBJ1-3
CDR3aa: CASSAQGNTIYF
CDR3nt: TGTGCCAGCAGTGCACAGGGAAACACCATATATTTT

abundance: .
v_gene: TRBV7-8
d_gene: TRBD1
j_gene: TRBJ2-6
CDR3aa: CASSSTGAGANVLTF
CDR3nt: TGTGCCAGCAGCTCGACAGGGGCTGGGGCCAACGTCCTGACTTTC

abundance: .
v_gene: TRBV29-1
d_gene: .
j_gene: TRBJ1-2
CDR3aa: CSVLSTENYGYTF
CDR3nt: TGCAGCGTTCTGTCGACAGAGAACTATGGCTACACCTTC

abundance: .
v_gene: TRBV7-3
d_gene: .
j_gene: TRBJ2-2
CDR3aa: CASSTYGGSGQTGELFF
CDR3nt: TGTGCCAGCAGTACCTATGGGGGCTCGGGTCAGACCGGGGAGCTGTTTTTT

abundance: .
v_gene: TRBV28
d_gene: TRBD2
j_gene: TRBJ2-5
CDR3aa: CASSQGLALNRETQYF
CDR3nt: TGTGCCAGCAGTCAGGGACTAGCTCTAAATCGAGAGACCCAGTACTTC

abundance: .
v_gene: TRBV19
d_gene: .
j_gene: TRBJ2-7
CDR3aa: CASSISLYAYEQYF
CDR3nt: TGTGCCAGTAGTATAAGCCTCTACGCCTACGAGCAGTACTTC

abundance: .
v_gene: TRBV4-1
d_gene: .
j_gene: TRBJ2-7
CDR3aa: CASSPPAGDGGEQYF
CDR3nt: TGCGCCAGCAGCCCCCCGGCAGGGGATGGTGGAGAGCAGTACTTC

abundance: .
v_gene: TRBV27
d_gene: .
j_gene: TRBJ2-7
CDR3aa: CASKKGGTYEQYF
CDR3nt: TGTGCCAGCAAAAAGGGCGGGACGTACGAGCAGTACTTC

abundance: .
v_gene: TRBV7-6
d_gene: TRBD2
j_gene: TRBJ2-3
CDR3aa: CASSKGTSGDTQYF
CDR3nt: TGTGCCAGCAGCAAAGGGACTAGTGGGGATACGCAGTATTTT

abundance: .
v_gene: TRBV4-1
d_gene: .
j_gene: TRBJ1-2
CDR3aa: CASSQDKEGYTF
CDR3nt: TGCGCCAGCAGCCAAGATAAGGAGGGCTACACCTTC

abundance: .
v_gene: TRBV27
d_gene: TRBD2
j_gene: TRBJ2-1
CDR3aa: CASSLLASSYNEQFF
CDR3nt: TGTGCCAGCAGCCTACTAGCGAGCTCCTACAATGAGCAGTTCTTC

abundance: .
v_gene: TRBV19
d_gene: TRBD2
j_gene: TRBJ2-2
CDR3aa: CASRPPGLEGTGELFF
CDR3nt: TGTGCCAGTAGACCCCCGGGACTAGAAGGGACCGGGGAGCTGTTTTTT

abundance: .
v_gene: TRBV7-8
d_gene: TRBD2
j_gene: TRBJ2-3
CDR3aa: CASSLGRLAGTTDTQYF
CDR3nt: TGTGCCAGCAGCTTAGGCCGACTAGCGGGGACCACAGATACGCAGTATTTT

abundance: once
v_gene: TRBV7-2
d_gene: TRBD2
j_gene: TRBJ2-2
CDR3aa: CASSYIGGSGGGTGELFF
CDR3nt: TGTGCCAGCAGCTACATAGGAGGGAGCGGGGGAGGCACCGGGGAGCTGTTTTTT

abundance: .
v_gene: TRBV7-9
d_gene: TRBD1
j_gene: TRBJ1-4
CDR3aa: CASSDTGGGGNEKLFF
CDR3nt: TGTGCCAGCAGCGATACAGGGGGCGGGGGAAATGAAAAACTGTTTTTT

abundance: .
v_gene: TRBV5-4
d_gene: TRBD1
j_gene: TRBJ1-5
CDR3aa: CASSAPTGARRQPQHF
CDR3nt: TGTGCCAGCAGCGCGCCGACAGGGGCCCGGCGGCAGCCCCAGCATTTT

abundance: .
v_gene: TRBV7-6
d_gene: TRBD2
j_gene: TRBJ2-1
CDR3aa: CASSLGAGGPYNEQFF
CDR3nt: TGTGCCAGCAGCTTAGGGGCGGGGGGGCCCTACAATGAGCAGTTCTTC

abundance: .
v_gene: TRBV9
d_gene: TRBD2
j_gene: TRBJ2-5
CDR3aa: CASSVSSGREETQYF
CDR3nt: TGTGCCAGCAGCGTCTCCAGCGGGAGAGAAGAGACCCAGTACTTC

abundance: .
v_gene: TRBV14
d_gene: .
j_gene: TRBJ2-5
CDR3aa: CASSQKYGGETQYF
CDR3nt: TGTGCCAGCAGCCAAAAGTACGGGGGAGAGACCCAGTACTTC

abundance: .
v_gene: TRBV27
d_gene: .
j_gene: TRBJ1-2
CDR3aa: CASSLSGLNNYGYTF
CDR3nt: TGTGCCAGCAGTTTATCGGGACTAAATAACTATGGCTACACCTTC

abundance: .
v_gene: TRBV7-9
d_gene: .
j_gene: TRBJ1-4
CDR3aa: CASSLGHGQPGNEKLFF
CDR3nt: TGTGCCAGCAGCTTAGGTCATGGGCAACCAGGGAATGAAAAACTGTTTTTT

abundance: .
v_gene: TRBV5-1
d_gene: TRBD1
j_gene: TRBJ2-1
CDR3aa: CASSLRVGTGEVGEQFF
CDR3nt: TGCGCCAGCAGCCTCCGAGTTGGGACAGGGGAAGTAGGTGAGCAGTTCTTC

abundance: .
v_gene: TRBV6-6
d_gene: TRBD1
j_gene: TRBJ2-5
CDR3aa: CASSQGQGLGETQYF
CDR3nt: TGTGCCAGCAGCCAGGGACAGGGGCTGGGAGAGACCCAGTACTTC

abundance: .
v_gene: TRBV9
d_gene: .
j_gene: TRBJ2-2
CDR3aa: CASSDRQAPNTGELFF
CDR3nt: TGTGCCAGCAGCGACCGACAGGCACCGAACACCGGGGAGCTGTTTTTT

abundance: .
v_gene: TRBV5-4
d_gene: TRBD1
j_gene: TRBJ2-1
CDR3aa: CASSSRDRDYNEQFF
CDR3nt: TGTGCCAGCAGCTCCCGGGACAGGGATTACAATGAGCAGTTCTTC

abundance: .
v_gene: TRBV19
d_gene: TRBD2
j_gene: TRBJ2-2
CDR3aa: CASSPLAGFNTGELFF
CDR3nt: TGTGCCAGTAGTCCTCTAGCGGGGTTTAACACCGGGGAGCTGTTTTTT

abundance: .
v_gene: TRBV7-6
d_gene: .
j_gene: TRBJ2-7
CDR3aa: CASSLARTAYEQYF
CDR3nt: TGTGCCAGCAGCTTAGCAAGGACAGCCTACGAGCAGTACTTC

abundance: .
v_gene: TRBV4-1
d_gene: .
j_gene: TRBJ1-5
CDR3aa: CASSQELYQRVGQPQHF
CDR3nt: TGCGCCAGCAGCCAAGAATTGTATCAGAGGGTCGGTCAGCCCCAGCATTTT

abundance: .
v_gene: TRBV28
d_gene: TRBD2
j_gene: TRBJ2-5
CDR3aa: CASSSERGTQYF
CDR3nt: TGTGCCAGCAGTTCTGAGCGGGGGACCCAGTACTTC

abundance: .
v_gene: TRBV27
d_gene: .
j_gene: TRBJ2-3
CDR3aa: CASSFGQADTQYF
CDR3nt: TGTGCCAGCAGTTTTGGGCAGGCAGATACGCAGTATTTT

abundance: .
v_gene: TRBV4-1
d_gene: .
j_gene: TRBJ2-7
CDR3aa: CASSQLAASSYEQYF
CDR3nt: TGCGCCAGCAGCCAACTGGCGGCGAGCTCCTACGAGCAGTACTTC

abundance: once
v_gene: TRBV9
d_gene: .
j_gene: TRBJ1-2
CDR3aa: CASSSEVPAGTNYGYTF
CDR3nt: TGTGCCAGCAGCTCAGAGGTCCCCGCAGGGACTAACTATGGCTACACCTTC

abundance: once
v_gene: TRBV5-1
d_gene: TRBD1
j_gene: TRBJ1-3
CDR3aa: CASSSTGWGNTIYF
CDR3nt: TGCGCCAGCAGCTCGACAGGGTGGGGAAACACCATATATTTT

abundance: once
v_gene: TRBV18
d_gene: .
j_gene: TRBJ1-1
CDR3aa: CASSLFGGEVLAEAFF
CDR3nt: TGTGCCAGCTCACTATTTGGCGGGGAGGTCTTAGCTGAAGCTTTCTTT

abundance: .
v_gene: TRBV28
d_gene: .
j_gene: TRBJ2-7
CDR3aa: CASSPAGVQFYEQYF
CDR3nt: TGTGCCAGCAGCCCAGCGGGTGTTCAGTTCTACGAGCAGTACTTC

abundance: once
v_gene: TRBV6-5
d_gene: TRBD2
j_gene: TRBJ2-2
CDR3aa: CASSYLAQRGPGELFF
CDR3nt: TGTGCCAGCAGTTACCTGGCCCAGCGGGGACCCGGGGAGCTGTTTTTT

abundance: .
v_gene: TRBV2
d_gene: TRBD2
j_gene: TRBJ2-1
CDR3aa: CASTPEGRAGAEQFF
CDR3nt: TGTGCCAGCACTCCCGAGGGGAGGGCCGGAGCTGAGCAGTTCTTC

abundance: .
v_gene: TRBV11-2
d_gene: .
j_gene: TRBJ2-4
CDR3aa: CASSFSGGIDIQYF
CDR3nt: TGTGCCAGCAGCTTCTCCGGGGGAATTGACATTCAGTACTTC

abundance: .
v_gene: TRBV5-1
d_gene: .
j_gene: TRBJ2-5
CDR3aa: CASSLIRAGRVRETQYF
CDR3nt: TGCGCCAGCAGCTTGATTAGGGCTGGCAGGGTGAGGGAGACCCAGTACTTC

abundance: .
v_gene: TRBV5-6
d_gene: TRBD2
j_gene: TRBJ2-1
CDR3aa: CASSVPGLAGEGPANEQFF
CDR3nt: TGTGCCAGCAGCGTCCCGGGACTAGCGGGAGAGGGGCCAGCCAATGAGCAGTTCTTC